The table lists the clone carrying this T cell receptor (beta chain) with a few counts. Antigen unknown. Germline V gene data show CDR1 as KGHSH and CDR2 as LQKENI. V lost 4 bases, J lost 3 bases, and 3 bases stayed unmatched. There are 15 residues in the CDR3. Repertoires were generated with immunoSEQ multiplex PCR, while TCRdb's copy carries only in-frame clones and drops some. The sample has 70,000 or so clones; about 81% are singletons. The data stem from a study of T cells in localized non-small cell lung cancer. Whole-study findings and limits: Appearing in adjacent lung were a median about 60 of the top 100 tumor clones. Longer survival (overall) was linked to higher T cell density in blood.

The source of this sequence is a female donor older than 55 with stage I lung adenocarcinoma. Sample: peripheral blood, taken before any cancer treatment. The J gene is TRBJ2-7, the V gene TRBV18; TRBD2 matches 13 bases. The CDR3 nucleotides are TGTGCCAGCTCACGCGGACTAGCGGGGGACTACGAGCAGTACTTC. It specifies CASSRGLAGDYEQYF.